The T cell receptor beta chain under discussion was sequenced for a study of T cells in localized non-small cell lung cancer. CDR3 size: 11 residues. Looked up from germline, CDR1 is MDHEN and CDR2 is SYDVKM. Trimming shortened V by 5 bases and J by 7 bases, and 6 bases separated the two germline ends. Only in-frame clones appear in the TCRdb table, and some are missing; sequencing was by immunoSEQ multiplex PCR. In the table there are 45,000 to 65,000 clones, roughly 90% of which are singletons. The TCR was taken from a man between 35 and 75 years old with stage I squamous cell lung carcinoma. The specimen comprised peripheral blood, sampled before any cancer treatment. V is TRBV28 and J is TRBJ1-5, with no clear D. CDR3 sequence: CASSGGQPQHF. Written as DNA, the CDR3 is TGTGCCAGCAGTGGTGGACAGCCCCAGCATTTT.